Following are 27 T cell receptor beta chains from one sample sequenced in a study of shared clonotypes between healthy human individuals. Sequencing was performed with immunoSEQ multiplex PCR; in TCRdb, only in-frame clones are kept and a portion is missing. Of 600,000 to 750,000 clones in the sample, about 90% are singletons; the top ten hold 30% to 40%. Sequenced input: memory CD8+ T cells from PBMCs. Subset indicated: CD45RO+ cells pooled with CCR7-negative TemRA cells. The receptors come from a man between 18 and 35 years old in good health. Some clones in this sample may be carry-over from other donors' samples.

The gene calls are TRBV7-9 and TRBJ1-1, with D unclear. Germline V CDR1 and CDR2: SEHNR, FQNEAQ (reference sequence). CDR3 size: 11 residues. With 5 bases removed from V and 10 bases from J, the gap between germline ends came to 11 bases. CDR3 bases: TGTGCCAGCAGCCCTGGGGTCGGAGCTTTCTTT. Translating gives CASSPGVGAFF. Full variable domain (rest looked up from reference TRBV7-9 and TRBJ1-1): DTGVSQNPRHKITKRGQNVTFRCDPISEHNRLYWYRQTLGQGPEFLTYFQNEAQLEKSRLLSDRFSAERPKGSFSTLEIQRTEQGDSAMYLCASSPGVGAFFGQGTRLTVV.

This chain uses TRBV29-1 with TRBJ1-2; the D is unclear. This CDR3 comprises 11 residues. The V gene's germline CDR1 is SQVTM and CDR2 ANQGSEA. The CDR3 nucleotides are TGCAGTGGACGGTCGAACTATGGCTACACCTTC. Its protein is CSGRSNYGYTF.

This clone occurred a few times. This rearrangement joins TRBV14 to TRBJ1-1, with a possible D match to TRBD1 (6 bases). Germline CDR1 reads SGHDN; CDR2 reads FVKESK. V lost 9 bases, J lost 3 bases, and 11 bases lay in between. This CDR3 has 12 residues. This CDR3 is CASAQGYTEAFF. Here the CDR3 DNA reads TGTGCCAGTGCACAGGGATACACTGAAGCTTTCTTT.

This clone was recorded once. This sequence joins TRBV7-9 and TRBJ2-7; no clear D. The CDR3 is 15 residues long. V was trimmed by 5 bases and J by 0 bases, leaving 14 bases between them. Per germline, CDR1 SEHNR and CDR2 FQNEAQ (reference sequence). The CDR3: CASSPSRPLSYEQYF. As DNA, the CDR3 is TGTGCCAGCAGCCCTAGTAGGCCCCTCTCCTACGAGCAGTACTTC. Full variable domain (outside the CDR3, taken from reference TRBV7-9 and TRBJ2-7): DTGVSQNPRHKITKRGQNVTFRCDPISEHNRLYWYRQTLGQGPEFLTYFQNEAQLEKSRLLSDRFSAERPKGSFSTLEIQRTEQGDSAMYLCASSPSRPLSYEQYFGPGTRLTVT.

CDR3 sequence reads: CASSGRIRDTGELFF. CDR3 DNA sequence: TGTGCCAGCAGTGGACGGATCCGGGACACCGGGGAGCTGTTTTTT. The chain employs TRBV2 and TRBJ2-2; no definite D call. Germline V gene data show CDR1 as SNHLY and CDR2 as FYNNEI. V shed 4 bases and J shed 3 bases, with 12 bases lying between them. This CDR3 contains 15 residues.

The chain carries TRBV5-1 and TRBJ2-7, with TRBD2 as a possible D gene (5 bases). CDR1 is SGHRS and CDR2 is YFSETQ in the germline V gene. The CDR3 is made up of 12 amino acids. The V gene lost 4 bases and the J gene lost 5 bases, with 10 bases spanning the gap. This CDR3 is CASSPLRDEQYF. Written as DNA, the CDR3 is TGCGCCAGCAGCCCCCTGCGGGACGAGCAGTACTTC. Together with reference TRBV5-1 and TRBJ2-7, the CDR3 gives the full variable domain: KAGVTQTPRYLIKTRGQQVTLSCSPISGHRSVSWYQQTPGQGLQFLFEYFSETQRNKGNFPGRFSGRQFSNSRSEMNVSTLELGDSALYLCASSPLRDEQYFGPGTRLTVT.

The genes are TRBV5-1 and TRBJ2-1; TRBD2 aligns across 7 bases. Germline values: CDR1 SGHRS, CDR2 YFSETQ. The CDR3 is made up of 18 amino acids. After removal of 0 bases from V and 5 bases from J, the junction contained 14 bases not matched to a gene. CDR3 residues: CASSLAWASGDRNNEQFF. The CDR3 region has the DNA TGCGCCAGCAGCTTGGCATGGGCTAGCGGAGACCGTAACAATGAGCAGTTCTTC.

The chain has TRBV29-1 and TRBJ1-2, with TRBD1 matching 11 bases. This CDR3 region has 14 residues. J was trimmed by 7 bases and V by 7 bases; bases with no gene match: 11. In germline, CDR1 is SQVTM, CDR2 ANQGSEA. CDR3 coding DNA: TGCAGCGCCCGAACCGGGACAGGGGGATCTGGCTACACCTTC. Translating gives CSARTGTGGSGYTF.

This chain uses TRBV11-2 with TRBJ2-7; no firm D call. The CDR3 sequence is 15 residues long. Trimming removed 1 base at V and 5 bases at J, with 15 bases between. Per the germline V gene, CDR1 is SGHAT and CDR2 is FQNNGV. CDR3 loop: CASSLVGSRLDEQYF. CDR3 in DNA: TGTGCCAGCAGCTTAGTTGGCTCTCGATTAGACGAGCAGTACTTC.

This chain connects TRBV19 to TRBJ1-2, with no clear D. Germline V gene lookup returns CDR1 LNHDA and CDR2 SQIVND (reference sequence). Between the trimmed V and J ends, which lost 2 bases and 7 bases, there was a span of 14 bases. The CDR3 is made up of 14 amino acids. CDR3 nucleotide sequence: TGTGCCAGTAGTATATTGTTCCAGCCCCCTGGCTACACCTTC. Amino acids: CASSILFQPPGYTF.

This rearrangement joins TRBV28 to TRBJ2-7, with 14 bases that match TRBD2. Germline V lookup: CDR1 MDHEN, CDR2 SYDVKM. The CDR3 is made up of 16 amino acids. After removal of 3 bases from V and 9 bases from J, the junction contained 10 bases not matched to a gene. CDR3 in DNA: TGTGCCAGCAGTTTGAGACCGGGACTAGCGGGAGCGTGGCAGTACTTC. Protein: CASSLRPGLAGAWQYF.

The CDR3 DNA reads TGCAGCACCACCGGCGGGAGGCCCCCTGTCGATACGCAGTATTTT. Residues: CSTTGGRPPVDTQYF. The rearrangement uses TRBV29-1 and TRBJ2-3; TRBD2 aligns across 8 bases. The CDR3 contains 15 residues. CDR1 is SQVTM, CDR2 ANQGSEA, per germline. The V and J ends lost 8 bases and 6 bases, in that order; junction bases with no gene match: 16.

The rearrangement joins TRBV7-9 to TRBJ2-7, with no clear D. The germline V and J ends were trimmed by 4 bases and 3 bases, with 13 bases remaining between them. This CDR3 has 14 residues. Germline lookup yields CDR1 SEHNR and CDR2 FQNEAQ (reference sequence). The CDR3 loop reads CASSSRAPNYEQYF. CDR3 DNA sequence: TGTGCCAGCAGCTCCCGGGCCCCTAACTACGAGCAGTACTTC. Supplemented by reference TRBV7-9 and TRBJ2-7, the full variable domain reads DTGVSQNPRHKITKRGQNVTFRCDPISEHNRLYWYRQTLGQGPEFLTYFQNEAQLEKSRLLSDRFSAERPKGSFSTLEIQRTEQGDSAMYLCASSSRAPNYEQYFGPGTRLTVT.

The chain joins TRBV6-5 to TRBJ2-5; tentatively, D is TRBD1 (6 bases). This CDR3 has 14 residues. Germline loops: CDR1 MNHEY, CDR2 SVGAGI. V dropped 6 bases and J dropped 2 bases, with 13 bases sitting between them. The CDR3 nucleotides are TGTGCCAGCAGACCTTGGACAGATCAAGAGACCCAGTACTTC. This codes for CASRPWTDQETQYF.

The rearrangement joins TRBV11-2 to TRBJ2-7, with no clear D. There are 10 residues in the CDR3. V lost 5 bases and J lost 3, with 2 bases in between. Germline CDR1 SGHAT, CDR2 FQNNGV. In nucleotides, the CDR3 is TGTGCCAGCAGCGGCTACGAGCAGTACTTC. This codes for CASSGYEQYF.

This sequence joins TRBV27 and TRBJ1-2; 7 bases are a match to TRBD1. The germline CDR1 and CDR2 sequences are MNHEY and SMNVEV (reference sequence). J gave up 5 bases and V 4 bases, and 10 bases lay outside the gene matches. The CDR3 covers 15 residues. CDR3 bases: TGTGCCAGCAGTTCCCGGACAGGAGGGGCTTATGGCTACACCTTC. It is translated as CASSSRTGGAYGYTF.

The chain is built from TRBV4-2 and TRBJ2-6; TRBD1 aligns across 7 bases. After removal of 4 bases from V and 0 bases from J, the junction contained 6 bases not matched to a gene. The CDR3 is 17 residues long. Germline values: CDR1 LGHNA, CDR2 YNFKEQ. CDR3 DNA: TGTGCCAGCAGCCCCGGGACAGAGGGCTCTGGGGCCAACGTCCTGACTTTC. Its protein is CASSPGTEGSGANVLTF.

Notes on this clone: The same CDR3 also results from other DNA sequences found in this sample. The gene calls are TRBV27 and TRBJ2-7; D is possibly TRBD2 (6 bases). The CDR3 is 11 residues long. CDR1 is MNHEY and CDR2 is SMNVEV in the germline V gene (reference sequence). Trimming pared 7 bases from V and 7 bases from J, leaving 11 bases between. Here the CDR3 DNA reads TGTGCCAGCACCCGGGGGAGTGAGCAGTACTTC. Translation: CASTRGSEQYF.

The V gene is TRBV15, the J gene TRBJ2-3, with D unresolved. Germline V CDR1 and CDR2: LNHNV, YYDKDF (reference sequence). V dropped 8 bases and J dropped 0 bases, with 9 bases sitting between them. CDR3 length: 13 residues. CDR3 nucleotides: TGTGCCACCTCAGCCTCTAGCACAGATACGCAGTATTTT. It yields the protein CATSASSTDTQYF.

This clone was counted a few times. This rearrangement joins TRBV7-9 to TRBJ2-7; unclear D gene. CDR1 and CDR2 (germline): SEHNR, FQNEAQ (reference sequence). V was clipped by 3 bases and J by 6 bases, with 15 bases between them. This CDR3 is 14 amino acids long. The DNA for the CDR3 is TGTGCCAGCAGCTTCTCTGGGAACTCGGGCGAGCAGTACTTC. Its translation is CASSFSGNSGEQYF.

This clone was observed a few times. CDR3 DNA sequence: TGTGCCAGTAGTATAACCAGGTTCGGTGAAGCTTTCTTT. This translates into CASSITRFGEAFF. This chain uses TRBV19 with TRBJ1-1; D gene ambiguous. The germline CDR1 and CDR2 sequences are LNHDA and SQIVND (reference sequence). The CDR3 is 13 amino acids. V dropped 2 bases and J dropped 7 bases, with 11 bases sitting between them.

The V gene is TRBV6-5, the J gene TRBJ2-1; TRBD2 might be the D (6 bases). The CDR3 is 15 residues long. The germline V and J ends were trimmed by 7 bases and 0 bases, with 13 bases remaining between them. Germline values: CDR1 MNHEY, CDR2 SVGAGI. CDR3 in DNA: TGTGCCAGCAATTTGGAGGGCAGCTCCTACAATGAGCAGTTCTTC. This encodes CASNLEGSSYNEQFF.

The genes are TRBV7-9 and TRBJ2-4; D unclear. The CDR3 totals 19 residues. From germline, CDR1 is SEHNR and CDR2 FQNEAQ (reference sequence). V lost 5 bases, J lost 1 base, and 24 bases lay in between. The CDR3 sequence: CASSGPLGFGADAKNIQYF. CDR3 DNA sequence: TGTGCCAGCAGCGGTCCCCTCGGTTTCGGAGCTGATGCCAAAAACATTCAGTACTTC.

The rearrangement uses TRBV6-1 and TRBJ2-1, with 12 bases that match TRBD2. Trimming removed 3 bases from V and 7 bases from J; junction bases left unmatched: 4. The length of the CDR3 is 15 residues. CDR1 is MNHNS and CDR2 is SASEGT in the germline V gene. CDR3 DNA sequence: TGTGCCAGCAGTGATCTAGCGGGAGGGGGGAATGAGCAGTTCTTC. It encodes CASSDLAGGGNEQFF.

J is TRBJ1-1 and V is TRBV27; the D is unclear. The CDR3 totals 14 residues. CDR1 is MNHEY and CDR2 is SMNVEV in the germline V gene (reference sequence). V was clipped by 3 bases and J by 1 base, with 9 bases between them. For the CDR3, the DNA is TGTGCCAGCAGTTTCGCGCAGTCGAACACTGAAGCTTTCTTT. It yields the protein CASSFAQSNTEAFF.

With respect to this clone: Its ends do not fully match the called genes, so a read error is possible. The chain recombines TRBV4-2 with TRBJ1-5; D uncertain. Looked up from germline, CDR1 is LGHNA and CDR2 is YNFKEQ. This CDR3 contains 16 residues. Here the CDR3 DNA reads TGTGCCAGCAGCCAAGCAGCGGCAGTGGGCAATCGGCCCCAGCATTTT. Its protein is CASSQAAAVGNRPQHF.

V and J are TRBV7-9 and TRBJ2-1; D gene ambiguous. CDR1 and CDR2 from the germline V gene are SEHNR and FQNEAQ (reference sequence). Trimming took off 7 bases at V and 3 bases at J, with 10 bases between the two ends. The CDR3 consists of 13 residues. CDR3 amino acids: CASMPLGYNEQFF. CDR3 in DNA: TGTGCCAGCATGCCCCTGGGCTACAATGAGCAGTTCTTC.